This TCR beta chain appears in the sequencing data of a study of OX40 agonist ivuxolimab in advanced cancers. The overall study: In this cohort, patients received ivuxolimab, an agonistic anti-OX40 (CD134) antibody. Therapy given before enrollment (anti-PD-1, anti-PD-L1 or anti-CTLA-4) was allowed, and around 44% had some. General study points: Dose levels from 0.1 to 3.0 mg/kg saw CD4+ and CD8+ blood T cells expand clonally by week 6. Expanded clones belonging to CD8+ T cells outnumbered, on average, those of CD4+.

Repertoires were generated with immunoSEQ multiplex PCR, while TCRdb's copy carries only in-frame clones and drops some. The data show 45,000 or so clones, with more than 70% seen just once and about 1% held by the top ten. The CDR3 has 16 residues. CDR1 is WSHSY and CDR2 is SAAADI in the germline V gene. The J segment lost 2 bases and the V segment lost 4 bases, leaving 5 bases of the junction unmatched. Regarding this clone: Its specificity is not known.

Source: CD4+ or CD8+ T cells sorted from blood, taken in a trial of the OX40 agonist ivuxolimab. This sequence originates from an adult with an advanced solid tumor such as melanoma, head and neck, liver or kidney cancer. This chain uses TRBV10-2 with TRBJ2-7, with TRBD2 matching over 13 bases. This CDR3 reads CASSGLAGGLTYEQYF. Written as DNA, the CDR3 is TGCGCCAGCAGTGGACTAGCGGGAGGCTTAACCTACGAGCAGTACTTC.